This TCR beta chain came from a study of CXCR3-negative and CXCR3-positive naive CD8 T cells. Findings and caveats of the study: Researchers report that CXCR3-positive naive cells carry more hydrophobic TRB CDR3s than CXCR3-negative naive cells. The study found that naive CXCR3-negative and CXCR3-positive cells shared TRBV-TRBJ usage, while memory cells differed.

The CDR3 is made up of 17 amino acids. Carrying UMI labels, the TRB cDNA libraries were prepared through 5' RACE. TCRdb reworked the 5' RACE reads into one entry per CDR3 protein, no DNA. This sample's table reports roughly 99,000 distinct CDR3 sequences. Concerning this clonotype itself: Its antigen is unidentified.

This chain joins TRBV12-3 or TRBV12-4 and TRBJ2-2; the TCRdb D gene call, TRBD2, has no DNA to confirm it. This TCR was sampled from a human donor in good health. Some clones in this sample may be carry-over from other donors' samples. The specimen was naive CXCR3+ CD8+ T cells from blood. Noted subset: CD45RO-CCR7+CD27+CD95- naive CD8+ T cells expressing CXCR3 (TNR3+). The CDR3 here is CASRDRLAGGNTGELFF.